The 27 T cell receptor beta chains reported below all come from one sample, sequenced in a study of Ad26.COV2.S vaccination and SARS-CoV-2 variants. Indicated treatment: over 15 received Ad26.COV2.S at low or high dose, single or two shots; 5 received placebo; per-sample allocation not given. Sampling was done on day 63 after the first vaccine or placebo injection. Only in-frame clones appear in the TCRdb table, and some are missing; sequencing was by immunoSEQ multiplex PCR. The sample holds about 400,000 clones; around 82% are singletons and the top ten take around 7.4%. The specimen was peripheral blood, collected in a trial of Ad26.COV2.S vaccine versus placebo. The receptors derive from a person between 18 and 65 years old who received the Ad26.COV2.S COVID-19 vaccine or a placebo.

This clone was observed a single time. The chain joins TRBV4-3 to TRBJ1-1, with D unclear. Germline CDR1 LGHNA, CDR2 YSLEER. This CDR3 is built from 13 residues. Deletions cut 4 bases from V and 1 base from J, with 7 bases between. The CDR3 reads CASSRRQNTEAFF. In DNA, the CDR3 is TGCGCCAGCAGCCGGAGACAGAACACTGAAGCTTTCTTT.

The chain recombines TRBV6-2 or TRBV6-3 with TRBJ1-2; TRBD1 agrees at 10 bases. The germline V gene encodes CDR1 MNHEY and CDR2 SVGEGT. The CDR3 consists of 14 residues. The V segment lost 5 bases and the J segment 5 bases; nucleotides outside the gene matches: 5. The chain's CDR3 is CASSRQGAGYGYTF. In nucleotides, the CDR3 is TGTGCCAGCAGTCGACAGGGGGCTGGGTATGGCTACACCTTC.

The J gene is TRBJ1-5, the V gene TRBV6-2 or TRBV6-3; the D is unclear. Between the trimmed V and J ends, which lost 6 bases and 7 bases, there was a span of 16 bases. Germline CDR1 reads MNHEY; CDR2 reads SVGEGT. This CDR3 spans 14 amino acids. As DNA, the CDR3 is TGTGCCAGCAGCCCTTCATCGCGGGAGCAGCCCCAGCATTTT. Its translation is CASSPSSREQPQHF.

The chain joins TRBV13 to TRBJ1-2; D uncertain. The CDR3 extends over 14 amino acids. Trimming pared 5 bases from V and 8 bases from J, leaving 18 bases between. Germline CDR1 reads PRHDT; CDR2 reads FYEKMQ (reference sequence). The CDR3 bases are TGTGCCAGCAGCGATCAGCCCCCGGTCTACGGCTACACCTTC. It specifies CASSDQPPVYGYTF.

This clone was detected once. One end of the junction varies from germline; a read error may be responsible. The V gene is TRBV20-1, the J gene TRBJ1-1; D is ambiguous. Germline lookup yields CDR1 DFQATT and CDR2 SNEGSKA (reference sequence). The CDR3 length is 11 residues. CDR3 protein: CSARMNTKAFF. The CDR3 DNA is TGCAGTGCTAGAATGAACACTAAAGCTTTCTTT.

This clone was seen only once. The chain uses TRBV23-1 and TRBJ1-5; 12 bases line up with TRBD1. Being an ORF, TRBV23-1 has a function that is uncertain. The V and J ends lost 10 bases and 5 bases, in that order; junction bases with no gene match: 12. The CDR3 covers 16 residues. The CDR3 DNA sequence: TGCGCCATCCTTAAACAGGGGACAGGGGGCCATCAGCCCCAGCATTTT. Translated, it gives CAILKQGTGGHQPQHF.

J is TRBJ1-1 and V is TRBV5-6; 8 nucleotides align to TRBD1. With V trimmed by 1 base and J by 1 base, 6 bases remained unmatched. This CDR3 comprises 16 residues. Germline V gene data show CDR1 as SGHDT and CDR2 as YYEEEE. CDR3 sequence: CASSLQGARGNTEAFF. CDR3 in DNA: TGTGCCAGCAGCTTGCAGGGGGCTAGGGGGAACACTGAAGCTTTCTTT.

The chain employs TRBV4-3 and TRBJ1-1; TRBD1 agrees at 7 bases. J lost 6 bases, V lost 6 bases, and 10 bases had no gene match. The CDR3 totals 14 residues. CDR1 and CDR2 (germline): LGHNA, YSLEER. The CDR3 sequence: CASRKQGTRAEAFF. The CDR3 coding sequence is TGCGCCAGCAGGAAACAGGGGACGAGAGCTGAAGCTTTCTTT.

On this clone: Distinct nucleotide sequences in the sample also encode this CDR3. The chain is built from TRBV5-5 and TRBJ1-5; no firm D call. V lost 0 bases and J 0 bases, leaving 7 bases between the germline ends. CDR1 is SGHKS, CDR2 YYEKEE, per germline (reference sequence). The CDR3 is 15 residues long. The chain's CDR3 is CASSLGGGSNQPQHF. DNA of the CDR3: TGTGCCAGCAGCTTGGGAGGCGGTAGCAATCAGCCCCAGCATTTT.

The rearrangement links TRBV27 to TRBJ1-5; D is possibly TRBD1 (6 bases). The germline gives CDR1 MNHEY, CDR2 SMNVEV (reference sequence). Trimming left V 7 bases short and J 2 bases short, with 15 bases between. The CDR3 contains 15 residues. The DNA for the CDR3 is TGTGCCAGCAATACCGCGGGGGCGGGCAATCAGCCCCAGCATTTT. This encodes CASNTAGAGNQPQHF.

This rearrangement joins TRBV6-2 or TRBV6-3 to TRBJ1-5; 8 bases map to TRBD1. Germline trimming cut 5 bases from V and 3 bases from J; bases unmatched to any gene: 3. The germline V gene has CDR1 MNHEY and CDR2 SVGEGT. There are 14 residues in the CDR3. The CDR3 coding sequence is TGTGCCAGCAGTCTCAGGGGGCTCAATCAGCCCCAGCATTTT. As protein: CASSLRGLNQPQHF.

CDR3 sequence (DNA): TGTGCCAGCAGTGTACAGGTCGAGGGGGGCTACACCTTC. Its translation is CASSVQVEGGYTF. This chain links TRBV2 with TRBJ1-2; perhaps TRBD1 as D (5 bases). This CDR3 has 13 amino acids. CDR1 SNHLY and CDR2 FYNNEI come from the germline V gene. V was clipped by 4 bases and J by 8 bases, with 14 bases between them.

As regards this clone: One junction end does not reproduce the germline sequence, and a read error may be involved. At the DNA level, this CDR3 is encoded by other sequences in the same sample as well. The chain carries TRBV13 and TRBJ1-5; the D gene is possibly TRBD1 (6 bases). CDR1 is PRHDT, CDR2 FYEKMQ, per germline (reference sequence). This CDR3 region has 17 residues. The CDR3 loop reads CARSSPGEGGSNQPQHF. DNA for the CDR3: TGTGCCCGCAGCTCTCCCGGGGAGGGGGGGAGCAATCAGCCCCAGCATTTT.

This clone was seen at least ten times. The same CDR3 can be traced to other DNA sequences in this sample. DNA for the CDR3: TGTGCCAGCAGCTCAACGTATTCGGGCGAGCAGTACTTC. Translated, it gives CASSSTYSGEQYF. V and J are TRBV7-2 and TRBJ2-7; D unclear. V was clipped by 4 bases and J by 6 bases, with 13 bases between them. CDR1 and CDR2 (germline): SGHTA, FQGNSA. CDR3 length: 13 amino acids.

The CDR3: CASSLARLAGSYNEQFF. In DNA form, the CDR3 reads TGCGCCAGCAGCTTGGCCAGGCTAGCGGGATCCTACAATGAGCAGTTCTTC. The chain joins TRBV5-1 to TRBJ2-1, with 9 bases lining up with TRBD2. This CDR3 region has 17 residues. Germline V gene lookup returns CDR1 SGHRS and CDR2 YFSETQ. The J segment lost 1 base and the V segment lost 0 bases, leaving 5 bases of the junction unmatched.

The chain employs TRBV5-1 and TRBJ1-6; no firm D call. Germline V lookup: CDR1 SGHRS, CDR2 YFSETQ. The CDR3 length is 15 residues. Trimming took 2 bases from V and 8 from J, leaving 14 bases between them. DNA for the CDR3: TGCGCCAGCAGCTTAGTTTTCGACTTTTATTCACCCCTCCACTTT. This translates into CASSLVFDFYSPLHF.

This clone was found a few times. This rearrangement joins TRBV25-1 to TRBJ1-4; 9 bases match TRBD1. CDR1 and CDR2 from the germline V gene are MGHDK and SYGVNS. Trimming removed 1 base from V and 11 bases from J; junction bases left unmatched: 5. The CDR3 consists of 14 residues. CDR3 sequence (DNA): TGTGCCAGCAGTGAATCAGGGGACAGGGCGAAACTGTTTTTT. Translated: CASSESGDRAKLFF.

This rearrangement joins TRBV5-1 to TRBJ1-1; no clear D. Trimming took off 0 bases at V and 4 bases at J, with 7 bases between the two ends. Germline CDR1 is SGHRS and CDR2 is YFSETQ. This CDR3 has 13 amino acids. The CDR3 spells CASSLVSATEAFF. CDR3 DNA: TGCGCCAGCAGCTTGGTTTCGGCCACTGAAGCTTTCTTT.

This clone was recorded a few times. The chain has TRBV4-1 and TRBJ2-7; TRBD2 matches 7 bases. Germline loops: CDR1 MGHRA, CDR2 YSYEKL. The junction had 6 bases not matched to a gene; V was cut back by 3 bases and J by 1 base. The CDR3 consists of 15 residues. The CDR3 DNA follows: TGCGCCAGCAGCCAGAGAGCGGGGATATCCTACGAGCAGTACTTC. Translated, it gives CASSQRAGISYEQYF.

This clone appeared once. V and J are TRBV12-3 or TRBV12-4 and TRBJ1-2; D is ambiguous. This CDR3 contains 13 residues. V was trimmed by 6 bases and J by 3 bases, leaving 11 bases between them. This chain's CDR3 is CASSQDGYYGYTF. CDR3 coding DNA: TGTGCCAGCAGCCAGGACGGATACTATGGCTACACCTTC.

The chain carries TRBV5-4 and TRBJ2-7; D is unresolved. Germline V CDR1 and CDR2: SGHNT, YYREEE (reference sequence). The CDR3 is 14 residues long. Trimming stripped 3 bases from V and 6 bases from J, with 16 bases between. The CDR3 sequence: CASSSDLEQLEQYF. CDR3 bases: TGTGCCAGCAGCTCCGACTTGGAACAGCTCGAGCAGTACTTC.

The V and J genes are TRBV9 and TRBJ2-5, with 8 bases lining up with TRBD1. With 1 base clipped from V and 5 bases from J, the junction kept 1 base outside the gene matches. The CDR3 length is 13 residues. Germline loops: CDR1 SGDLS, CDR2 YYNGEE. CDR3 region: CASSVQGAETQYF. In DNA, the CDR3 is TGTGCCAGCAGCGTACAGGGGGCGGAGACCCAGTACTTC.

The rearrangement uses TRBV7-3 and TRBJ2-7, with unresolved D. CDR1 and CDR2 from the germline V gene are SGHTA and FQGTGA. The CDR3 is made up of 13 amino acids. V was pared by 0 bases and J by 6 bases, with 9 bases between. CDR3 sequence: CASSLTVASEQYF. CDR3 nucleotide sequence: TGTGCCAGCAGCTTAACCGTGGCTTCCGAGCAGTACTTC.

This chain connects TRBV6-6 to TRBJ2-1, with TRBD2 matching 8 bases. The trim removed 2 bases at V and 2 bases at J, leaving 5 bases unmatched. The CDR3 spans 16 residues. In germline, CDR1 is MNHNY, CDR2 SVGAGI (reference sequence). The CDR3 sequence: CASSYGAGETYNEQFF. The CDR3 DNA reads TGTGCCAGCAGTTACGGAGCGGGGGAGACCTACAATGAGCAGTTCTTC.

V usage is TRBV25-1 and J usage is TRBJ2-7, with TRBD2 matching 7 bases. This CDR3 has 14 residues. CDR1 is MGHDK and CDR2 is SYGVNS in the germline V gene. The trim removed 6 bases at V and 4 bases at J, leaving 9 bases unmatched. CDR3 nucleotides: TGTGCCAGCAGCCCCGGGAGCGGGACGTACGAGCAGTACTTC. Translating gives CASSPGSGTYEQYF.

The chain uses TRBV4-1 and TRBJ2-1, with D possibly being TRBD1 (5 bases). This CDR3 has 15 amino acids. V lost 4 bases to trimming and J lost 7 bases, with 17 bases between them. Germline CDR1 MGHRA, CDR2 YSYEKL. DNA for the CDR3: TGCGCCAGCAGCCTAGGGGCAGCCAAAGAGAATGAGCAGTTCTTC. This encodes CASSLGAAKENEQFF.

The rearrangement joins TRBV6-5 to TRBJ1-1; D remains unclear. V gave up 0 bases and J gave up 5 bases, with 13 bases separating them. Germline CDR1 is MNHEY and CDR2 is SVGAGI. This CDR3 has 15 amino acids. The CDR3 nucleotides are TGTGCCAGCAGTTACTCGGTTATCGGAGAAACTGAAGCTTTCTTT. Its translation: CASSYSVIGETEAFF.